These 2 T cell receptor beta chains were all obtained from the same sample, sequenced in a study of T cells of healthy individuals. TCRdb redid the calling of the 5' RACE reads with MiXCR, one entry per CDR3 protein. Of roughly 87,000 distinct CDR3 sequences in the sample, around 17% were seen once. These receptors were obtained from a human donor in good health.

This clonotype was seen once. The chain links TRBV20-1 to TRBJ1-6, with 7 bases lining up with TRBD1. Germline values: CDR1 DFQATT, CDR2 SNEGSKA (reference sequence). The V gene end was trimmed by 6 bases and the J gene end by 9 bases; junction bases not matched to a gene: 8. This CDR3 spans 13 amino acids. The CDR3 sequence is CSARRQGSSPLHF. CDR3 nucleotide sequence: TGCAGTGCGAGGAGACAGGGAAGTTCACCCCTCCACTTT.

This clonotype has a count of ten or more. The chain has TRBV5-1 and TRBJ2-1; D not resolved. Trimming took 1 base from V and 5 from J, leaving 4 bases between them. The germline V gene encodes CDR1 SGHRS and CDR2 YFSETQ. The CDR3 sequence is 12 residues long. CDR3 sequence (DNA): TGCGCCAGCAGCTTGTTGGACAATGAGCAGTTCTTC. Translation gives CASSLLDNEQFF.